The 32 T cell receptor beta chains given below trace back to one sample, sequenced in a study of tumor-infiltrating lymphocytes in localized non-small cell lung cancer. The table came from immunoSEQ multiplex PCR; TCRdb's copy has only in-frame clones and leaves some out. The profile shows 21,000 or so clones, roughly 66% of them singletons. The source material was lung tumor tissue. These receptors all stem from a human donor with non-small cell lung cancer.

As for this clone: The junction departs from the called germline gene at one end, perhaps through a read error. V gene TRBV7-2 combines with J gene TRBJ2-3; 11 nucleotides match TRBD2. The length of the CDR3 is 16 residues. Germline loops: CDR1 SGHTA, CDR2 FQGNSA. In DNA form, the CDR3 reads TGTGCCAGCAGCCTAGCTACTAGCGGGGGTCGAGATACGCAGTATTTT. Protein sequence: CASSLATSGGRDTQYF.

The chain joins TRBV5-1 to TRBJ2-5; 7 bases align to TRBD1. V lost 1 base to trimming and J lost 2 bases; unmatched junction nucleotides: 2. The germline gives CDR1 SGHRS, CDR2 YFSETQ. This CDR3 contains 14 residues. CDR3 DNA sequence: TGCGCCAGCAGCTTGTGGGACAGACAAGAGACCCAGTACTTC. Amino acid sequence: CASSLWDRQETQYF.

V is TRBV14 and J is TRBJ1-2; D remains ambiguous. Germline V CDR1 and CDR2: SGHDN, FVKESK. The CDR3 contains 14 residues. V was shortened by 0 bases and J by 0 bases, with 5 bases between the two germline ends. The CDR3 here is CASSQDLSNYGYTF. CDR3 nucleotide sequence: TGTGCCAGCAGCCAAGATTTGTCTAACTATGGCTACACCTTC.

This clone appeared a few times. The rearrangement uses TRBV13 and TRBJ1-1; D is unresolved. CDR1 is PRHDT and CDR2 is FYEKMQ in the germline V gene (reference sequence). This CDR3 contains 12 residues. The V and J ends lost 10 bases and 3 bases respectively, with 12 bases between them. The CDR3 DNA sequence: TGTGCCACCGAGCTAGAAGACACTGAAGCTTTCTTT. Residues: CATELEDTEAFF.

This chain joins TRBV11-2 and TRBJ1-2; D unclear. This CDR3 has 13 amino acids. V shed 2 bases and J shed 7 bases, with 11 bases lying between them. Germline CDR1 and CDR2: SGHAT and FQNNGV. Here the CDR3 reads CASSLKDFSGYTF. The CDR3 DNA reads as TGTGCCAGCAGCTTAAAGGACTTCTCTGGCTACACCTTC.

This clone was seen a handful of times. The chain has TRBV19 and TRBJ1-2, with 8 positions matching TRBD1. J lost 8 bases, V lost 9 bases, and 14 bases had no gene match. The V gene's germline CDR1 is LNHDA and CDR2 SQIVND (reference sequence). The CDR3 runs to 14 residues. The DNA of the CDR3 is TGTGCCAGCAATACCGGACAGGGACAGGTCGGCTACACCTTC. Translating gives CASNTGQGQVGYTF.

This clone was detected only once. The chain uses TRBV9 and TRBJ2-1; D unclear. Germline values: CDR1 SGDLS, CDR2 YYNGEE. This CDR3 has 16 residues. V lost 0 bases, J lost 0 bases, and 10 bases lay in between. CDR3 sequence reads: CASSVVETSSYNEQFF. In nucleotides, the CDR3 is TGTGCCAGCAGCGTAGTAGAGACGAGCTCCTACAATGAGCAGTTCTTC.

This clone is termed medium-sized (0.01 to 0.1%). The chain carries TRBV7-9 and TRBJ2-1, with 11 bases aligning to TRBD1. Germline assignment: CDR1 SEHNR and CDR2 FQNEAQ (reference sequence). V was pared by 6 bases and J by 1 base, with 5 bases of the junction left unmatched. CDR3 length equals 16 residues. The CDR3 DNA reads TGTGCCAGCAGGGGCGGGACAGGGGGGTCCTACAATGAGCAGTTCTTC. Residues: CASRGGTGGSYNEQFF.

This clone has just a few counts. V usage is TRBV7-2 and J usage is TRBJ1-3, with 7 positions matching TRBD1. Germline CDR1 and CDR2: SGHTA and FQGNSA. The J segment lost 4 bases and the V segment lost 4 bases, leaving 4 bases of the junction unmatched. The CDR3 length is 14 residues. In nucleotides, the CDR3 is TGTGCCAGCAGCTCGGGACAGCGCGGAAACACCATATATTTT. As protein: CASSSGQRGNTIYF.

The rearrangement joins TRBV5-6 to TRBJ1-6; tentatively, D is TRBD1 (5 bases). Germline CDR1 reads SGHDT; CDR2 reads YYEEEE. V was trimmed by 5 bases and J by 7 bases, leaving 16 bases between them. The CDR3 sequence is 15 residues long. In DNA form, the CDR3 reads TGTGCCAGCAGTAGGGGAGATTTAGGGAATTCACCCCTCCACTTT. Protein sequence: CASSRGDLGNSPLHF.

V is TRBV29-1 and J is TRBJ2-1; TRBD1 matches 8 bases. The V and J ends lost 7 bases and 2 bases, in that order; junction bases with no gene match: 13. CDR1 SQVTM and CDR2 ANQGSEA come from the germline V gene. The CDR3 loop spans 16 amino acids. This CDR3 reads CSAKAGQGQTYNEQFF. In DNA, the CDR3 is TGCAGCGCGAAAGCAGGACAGGGACAGACCTACAATGAGCAGTTCTTC.

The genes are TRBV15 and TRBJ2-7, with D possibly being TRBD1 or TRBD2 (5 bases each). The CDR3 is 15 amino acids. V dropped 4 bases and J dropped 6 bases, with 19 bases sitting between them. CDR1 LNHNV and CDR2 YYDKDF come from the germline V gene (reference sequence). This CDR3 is CATSTRRGATSEQYF. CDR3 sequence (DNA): TGTGCCACCAGCACCCGTCGGGGCGCCACGAGCGAGCAGTACTTC.

The CDR3, as DNA: TGTGCCATCACCCAAGGACAGGTCCAGGGAGGCTACACCTTC. Translating gives CAITQGQVQGGYTF. The chain employs TRBV10-3 and TRBJ1-2; 7 positions match TRBD1. The CDR3 has 14 amino acids. Germline loops: CDR1 ENHRY, CDR2 SYGVKD. J lost 8 bases, V lost 7 bases, and 13 bases had no gene match.

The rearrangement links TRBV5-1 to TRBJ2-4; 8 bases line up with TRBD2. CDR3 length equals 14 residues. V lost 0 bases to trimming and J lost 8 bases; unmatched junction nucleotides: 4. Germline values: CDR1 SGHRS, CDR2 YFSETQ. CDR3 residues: CASSLATGGDIQYF. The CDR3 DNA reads TGCGCCAGCAGCTTGGCCACGGGGGGGGACATTCAGTACTTC.

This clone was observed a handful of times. The CDR3 sequence: CASSPGSGGGYTF. The CDR3 DNA reads as TGTGCCAGCTCACCAGGGTCCGGGGGTGGCTACACCTTC. The rearrangement uses TRBV18 and TRBJ1-2; D may be TRBD1 (5 bases). Germline CDR1 KGHSH, CDR2 LQKENI. This CDR3 spans 13 amino acids. V lost 2 bases to trimming and J lost 7 bases, with 11 bases between them.

CDR3 DNA: TGTGCCAGCAGCATGATGACAGGAGAAAAACTGTTTTTT. Protein product: CASSMMTGEKLFF. The V gene is TRBV6-5, the J gene TRBJ1-4, with a possible D match to TRBD1 (6 bases). This CDR3 has 13 residues. Per germline, CDR1 MNHEY and CDR2 SVGAGI. The germline V and J ends were trimmed by 6 bases and 8 bases, with 13 bases remaining between them.

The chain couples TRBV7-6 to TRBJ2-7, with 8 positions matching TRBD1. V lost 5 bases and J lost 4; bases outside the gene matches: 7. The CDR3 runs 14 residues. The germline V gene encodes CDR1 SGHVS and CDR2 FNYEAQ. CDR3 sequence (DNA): TGTGCCAGCAGCCCGCAACAGGGGGGATACGAGCAGTACTTC. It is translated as CASSPQQGGYEQYF.

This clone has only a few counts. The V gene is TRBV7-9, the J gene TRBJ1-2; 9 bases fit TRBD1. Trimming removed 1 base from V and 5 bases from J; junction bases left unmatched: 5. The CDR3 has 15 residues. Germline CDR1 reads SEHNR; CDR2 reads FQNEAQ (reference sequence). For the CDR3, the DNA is TGTGCCAGCAGCTTAGGGGGACAGGGTGAGTATGGCTACACCTTC. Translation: CASSLGGQGEYGYTF.

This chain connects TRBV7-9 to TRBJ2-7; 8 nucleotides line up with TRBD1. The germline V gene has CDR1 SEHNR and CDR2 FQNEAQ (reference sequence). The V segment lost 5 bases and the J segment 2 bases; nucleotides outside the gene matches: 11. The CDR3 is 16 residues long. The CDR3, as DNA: TGTGCCAGCAGCCCCCTCGGGGGACAGGACCCCTACGAGCAGTACTTC. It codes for CASSPLGGQDPYEQYF.

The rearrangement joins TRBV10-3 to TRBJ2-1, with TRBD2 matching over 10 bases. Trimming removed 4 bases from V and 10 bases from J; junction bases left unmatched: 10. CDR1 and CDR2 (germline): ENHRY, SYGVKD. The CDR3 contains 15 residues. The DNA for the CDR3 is TGTGCCATCAGTGGACCCTCCCTAGCGGGGGAGGAGCAGTTCTTC. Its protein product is CAISGPSLAGEEQFF.

The CDR3 loop is CAISDYNEQYF. The CDR3, as DNA: TGTGCCATCAGTGATTATAACGAGCAGTACTTC. The chain uses TRBV10-3 and TRBJ2-7; D is ambiguous. The CDR3 has 11 residues. Per the germline V gene, CDR1 is ENHRY and CDR2 is SYGVKD. The V end lost 3 bases, the J end lost 5 bases, and 5 bases lay between the germline ends.

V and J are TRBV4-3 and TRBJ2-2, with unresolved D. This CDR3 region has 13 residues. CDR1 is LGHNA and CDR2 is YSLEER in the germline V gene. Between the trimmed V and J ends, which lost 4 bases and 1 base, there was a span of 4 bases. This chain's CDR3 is CASSRENTGELFF. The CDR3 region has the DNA TGCGCCAGCAGCCGAGAGAACACCGGGGAGCTGTTTTTT.

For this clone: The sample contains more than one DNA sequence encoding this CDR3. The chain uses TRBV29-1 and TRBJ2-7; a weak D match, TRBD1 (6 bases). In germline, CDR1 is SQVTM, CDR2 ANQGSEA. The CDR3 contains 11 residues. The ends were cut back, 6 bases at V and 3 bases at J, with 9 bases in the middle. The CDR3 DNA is TGCAGCGTAACGGACAGCTACGAGCAGTACTTC. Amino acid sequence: CSVTDSYEQYF.

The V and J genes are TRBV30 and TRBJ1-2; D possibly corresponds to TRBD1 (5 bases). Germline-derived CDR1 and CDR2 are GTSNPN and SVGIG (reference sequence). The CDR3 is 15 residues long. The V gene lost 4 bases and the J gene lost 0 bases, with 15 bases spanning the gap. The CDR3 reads CAWTGDSTSNYGYTF. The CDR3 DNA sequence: TGTGCCTGGACCGGCGACAGTACATCTAACTATGGCTACACCTTC. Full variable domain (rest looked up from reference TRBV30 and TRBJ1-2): SQTIHQWPATLVQPVGSPLSLECTVEGTSNPNLYWYRQAAGRGLQLLFYSVGIGQISSEVPQNLSASRPQDRQFILSSKKLLLSDSGFYLCAWTGDSTSNYGYTFGSGTRLTVV.

The CDR3 protein is CASSLDGVIYGYTF. The CDR3 DNA is TGTGCCAGCAGCTTAGACGGGGTGATCTATGGCTACACCTTC. The chain recombines TRBV7-2 with TRBJ1-2; unclear D gene. The CDR3 is made up of 14 amino acids. Germline V gene sequence: CDR1 SGHTA, CDR2 FQGNSA. Trimming removed 1 base from V and 4 bases from J, with 10 bases in between.

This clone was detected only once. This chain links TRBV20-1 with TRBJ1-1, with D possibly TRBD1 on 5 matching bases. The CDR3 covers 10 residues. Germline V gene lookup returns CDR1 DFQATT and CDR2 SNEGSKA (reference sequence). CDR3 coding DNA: TGCAGCGGGGGGAGGTTAGAAGCTTTCTTT. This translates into CSGGRLEAFF.

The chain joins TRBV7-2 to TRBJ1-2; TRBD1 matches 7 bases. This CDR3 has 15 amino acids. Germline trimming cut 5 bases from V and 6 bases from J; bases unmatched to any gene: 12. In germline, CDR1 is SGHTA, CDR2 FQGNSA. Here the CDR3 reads CASSITGTAQDGYTF. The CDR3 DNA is TGTGCCAGCAGCATTACGGGGACAGCACAAGATGGCTACACCTTC.

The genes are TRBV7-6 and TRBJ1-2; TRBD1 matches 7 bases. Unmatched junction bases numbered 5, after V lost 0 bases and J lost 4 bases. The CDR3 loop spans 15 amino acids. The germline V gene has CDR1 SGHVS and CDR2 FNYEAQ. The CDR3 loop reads CASSLADRVGYGYTF. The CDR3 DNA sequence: TGTGCCAGCAGCTTAGCCGACAGGGTGGGCTATGGCTACACCTTC.

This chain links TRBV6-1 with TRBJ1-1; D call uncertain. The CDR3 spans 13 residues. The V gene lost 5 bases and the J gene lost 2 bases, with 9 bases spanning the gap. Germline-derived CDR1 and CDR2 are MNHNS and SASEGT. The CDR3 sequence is CASSPVRNTEAFF. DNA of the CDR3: TGTGCCAGCAGTCCGGTCAGAAACACTGAAGCTTTCTTT.

The CDR3 spells CASSLQGSRDQPQHF. The CDR3 DNA sequence: TGCGCCAGCAGCCTACAGGGTTCTCGCGATCAGCCCCAGCATTTT. This sequence joins TRBV5-1 and TRBJ1-5, with D perhaps TRBD1 (6 bases). CDR3 size: 15 residues. V lost 4 bases and J lost 5, with 16 bases in between. The germline V gene has CDR1 SGHRS and CDR2 YFSETQ.

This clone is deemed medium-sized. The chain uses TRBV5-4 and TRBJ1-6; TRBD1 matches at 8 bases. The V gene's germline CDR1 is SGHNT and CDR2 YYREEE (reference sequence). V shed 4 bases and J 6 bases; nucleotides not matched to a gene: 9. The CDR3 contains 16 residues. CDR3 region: CASSPGQGAINSPLHF. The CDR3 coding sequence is TGTGCCAGCAGCCCCGGACAGGGCGCGATTAATTCACCCCTCCACTTT.

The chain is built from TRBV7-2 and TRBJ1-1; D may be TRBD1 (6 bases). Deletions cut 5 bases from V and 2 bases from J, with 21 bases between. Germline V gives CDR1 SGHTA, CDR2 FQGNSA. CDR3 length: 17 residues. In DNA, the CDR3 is TGTGCCAGCAGCCCCCGAGCGATCGGGGGCCGTAACACTGAAGCTTTCTTT. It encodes CASSPRAIGGRNTEAFF. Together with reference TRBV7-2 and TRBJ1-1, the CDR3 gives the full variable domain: GAGVSQSPSNKVTEKGKDVELRCDPISGHTALYWYRQSLGQGLEFLIYFQGNSAPDKSGLPSDRFSAERTGGSVSTLTIQRTQQEDSAVYLCASSPRAIGGRNTEAFFGQGTRLTVV.